One and the same sample provided the 7 T cell receptor beta chains below, sequenced in a study of CXCR3-negative and CXCR3-positive naive CD8 T cells. Through 5' RACE with UMI labels, the TRB cDNA libraries were prepared. TCRdb reprocessed the 5' RACE reads, with one entry per CDR3 protein and no DNA. The table lists 150,000 or so distinct CDR3 sequences. Sequencing was carried out using naive CXCR3- CD8+ T cells from blood. Regarding subset: CD45RO-CCR7+CD27+CD95- naive CD8+ T cells lacking CXCR3 (TNR3-). These receptor sequences come from a human donor in good health. Some clones in this sample may be carry-over from other donors' samples.

This CDR3 reads CSARDIEASSQETQYF. The chain links TRBV20-1 to TRBJ2-5; the D call from TCRdb, TRBD2, cannot be confirmed without DNA. The CDR3 loop spans 16 amino acids. CDR1 is DFQATT and CDR2 is SNEGSKA in the germline V gene (reference sequence).

The chain's CDR3 is CASSLRFSGPLGEQYF. This chain uses TRBV28 with TRBJ2-7; with no DNA, the TCRdb D assignment of TRBD1 cannot be verified. CDR1 and CDR2 (germline): MDHEN, SYDVKM. The CDR3 loop spans 16 amino acids.

The rearrangement uses TRBV11-2 and TRBJ2-2; as DNA is missing, the TRBD1 call by TCRdb cannot be tested. The germline V gene has CDR1 SGHAT and CDR2 FQNNGV. The CDR3 extends over 16 amino acids. CDR3 region: CASTSPGQGLTGELFF.

The V call is TRBV5-1, the J call TRBJ2-3; TCRdb's assignment of TRBD1 cannot be checked, as there is no DNA. This CDR3 has 15 residues. Germline CDR1 and CDR2: SGHRS and YFSETQ. The CDR3 sequence: CASSLYRVGADTQYF.

The genes are TRBV9 and TRBJ2-2. Germline V gene sequence: CDR1 SGDLS, CDR2 YYNGEE. This CDR3 is 15 amino acids long. The CDR3 protein is CASSVDTFTSGELFF.

The rearrangement uses TRBV29-1 and TRBJ2-1. Germline V gives CDR1 SQVTM, CDR2 ANQGSEA. There are 15 residues in the CDR3. The CDR3 spells CSVEDRGSENNEQFF.

The V and J genes are TRBV29-1 and TRBJ2-7; TCRdb's D gene call, TRBD1, goes unchecked for lack of DNA. The CDR3 contains 12 residues. Germline V CDR1 and CDR2: SQVTM, ANQGSEA. CDR3 sequence reads: CSVAGVGYEQYF.